Listed below are T cell receptor beta chains from one sample, sequenced in a study of cytomegalovirus exposure and HLA in healthy donors. Here immunoSEQ multiplex PCR was the method, and the copy in TCRdb shows in-frame clones only, minus some. The data hold fewer than 150,000 clones, with around 72% observed a single time. What was sequenced was PBMCs. These receptors all come from a human donor in good health. Both conserved end residues are part of each CDR3. D genes are given only for firm matches. Clone size, where shown, is once, few, many, or a class for clones that have expanded.

TRBJ1-4 TRBD1 . TRBV7-3 TGTGCCAGCAGCTTACGGCCCCCGGGAGGGGGCCTAACTAATGAAAAACTGTTTTTT CASSLRPPGGGLTNEKLFF
TRBJ1-4 . once TRBV9 TGTGCCAGCAGCGACCGGGGGAGAGGTGAAAAACTGTTTTTT CASSDRGRGEKLFF
TRBJ1-1 TRBD1 . TRBV5-1 TGCGCCAGCAGCTCGGGGACAGCGAACACTGAGGCTTTCTTT CASSSGTANTEAFF
TRBJ2-1 TRBD2 . TRBV10-3 TGTGCCATCAGTGAGTCTATGAGCGGGAGGGTTTATGAGCAGTTCTTC CAISESMSGRVYEQFF
TRBJ1-5 . . TRBV4-1 TGCGCCAGCAGCCAAGGCAGGGTGGGTAGAAGCAATCAGCCCCAGCATTTT CASSQGRVGRSNQPQHF
TRBJ2-1 TRBD2 . TRBV18 TGTGCCAGCTCACCATCCCGGGGGGGGACTGGGAATGAGCAGTTCTTC CASSPSRGGTGNEQFF
TRBJ1-2 . . TRBV6-1 TGTGCCACCCAATACTTGCCCGAGGTGAGCTATGGCTACACCTTC CATQYLPEVSYGYTF
TRBJ1-6 . . TRBV5-6 TGTGCCAGCAGCTCACCTTCCGGGGGTTCACCCCTCCACTTT CASSSPSGGSPLHF
TRBJ2-5 TRBD2 . TRBV6-5 TGTGCCAGCACCCCTCTAGCGGGGGGGCGGGAGACCCAGTACTTC CASTPLAGGRETQYF
TRBJ1-5 TRBD1 . TRBV11-2 TGTGCCAGCAGCAAGGACAGGAATCAGCCCCAGCATTTT CASSKDRNQPQHF
TRBJ2-7 TRBD2 . TRBV11-2 TGTGCCAGCAGCTCCGGGACTAGCGGGAGGACTGAGCAGTACTTC CASSSGTSGRTEQYF
TRBJ2-1 . once TRBV13 TGTGCCAGCAGCTTAGACGCGAGCTCCTACAATGAGCAGTTCTTC CASSLDASSYNEQFF
TRBJ2-7 TRBD2 few TRBV6-5 TGTGCCAGCAGTTACTCGTGGACTAGCGACTACGAGCAGTACTTC CASSYSWTSDYEQYF
TRBJ2-7 . . TRBV18 TGTGCCAGCTCACCGGAGGGGTTCGAGCAGTACTTC CASSPEGFEQYF
TRBJ2-7 TRBD1 once TRBV28 TGTGCCAGCAGTTTATGGGGCCGGGGACAGGGGGCGTGTGAGCAGTACTTC CASSLWGRGQGACEQYF
TRBJ1-2 TRBD1 . TRBV7-9 TGTGCCAGCAAGGGTCCGGGACAGGAGGATGCAGGGGATGGCTACACCTTC CASKGPGQEDAGDGYTF
TRBJ2-2 TRBD2 . TRBV6-1 TGTGCCAGCAGTGAAGCGAGGGGACTAGCGGGAGGGCCGGGCACCGGGGAGCTGTTTTTT CASSEARGLAGGPGTGELFF
TRBJ2-3 TRBD2 . TRBV6-1 TGTGCCAGCAGGTTCTCTAGCGGGAGCCGGGATACGCAGTATTTT CASRFSSGSRDTQYF
TRBJ2-5 TRBD2 . TRBV10-3 TGTGCCATCAGTGAGCGGCTAGCGGGAGAAGGGAACCAAGAGACCCAGTACTTC CAISERLAGEGNQETQYF
TRBJ2-3 . few TRBV4-1 TGCGCCAGCAGCCCAGAACGGGACTCCCGCACAGATACGCAGTATTTT CASSPERDSRTDTQYF
TRBJ2-1 TRBD2 . TRBV11-3 TGTGCCAGCAGCTTAGGAGGACTAGCAAGCAATGAGCAGTTCTTC CASSLGGLASNEQFF
TRBJ2-7 . . TRBV28 TGTGCCAGCAGTCCCCGAGGCACCGGGGACACCGAGCAGTACTTC CASSPRGTGDTEQYF
TRBJ2-7 TRBD2 . TRBV6-5 TGTGCCAGCAGTTACTTAGCGGGAGGGCTCTACGAGCAGTACTTC CASSYLAGGLYEQYF
TRBJ1-4 TRBD1 few TRBV19 TGTGCCAGTAGTAGACTACAGGGGGAGGGTGAAAAACTGTTTTTT CASSRLQGEGEKLFF
TRBJ1-4 TRBD1 . TRBV5-1 TGCGCCAGCAGCACCCGGACAGGGACGAGGGAAAAACTGTTTTTT CASSTRTGTREKLFF
TRBJ2-3 TRBD2 . TRBV27 TGTGCCAGCAGTCCGCAACGACCGGCGGGGGGCACAGATACGCAGTATTTT CASSPQRPAGGTDTQYF
TRBJ1-1 . . TRBV5-6 TGTGCCAGCAGTCCGGGACTTATGAACACTGAAGCTTTCTTT CASSPGLMNTEAFF
TRBJ2-7 TRBD2 few TRBV30 TGTGCCTGCCCCGGGACTAGCGGACCCTACGAGCAGTACTTC CACPGTSGPYEQYF
TRBJ2-7 TRBD2 . TRBV29-1 TGCAGCGTGAATAGCGGGACTACCTACGAGCAGTACTTC CSVNSGTTYEQYF
TRBJ2-7 TRBD2 few TRBV2 TGTGCCAGCACCTCACGCGCGGGGGGTTGGCAGTACTTC CASTSRAGGWQYF
TRBJ2-1 . . TRBV9 TGTGCCAGCAGCGTCCAGGGGCTGGACAATGAGCAGTTCTTC CASSVQGLDNEQFF
TRBJ1-1 . few TRBV13 TGTGCCAGCAGACCAAGACAGGTACTGCACACTGAAGCTTTCTTT CASRPRQVLHTEAFF